This T cell receptor (beta chain) derives from a study of sequential checkpoint blockade in melanoma (dated by TCRdb to between 2019 and 2020). Notes on the research overall: Patients were assigned by 1:1 randomization to either first-line nivolumab followed by ipilimumab (arm A) or ipilimumab followed by nivolumab (arm B). Both trial sequences were followed by maintenance nivolumab.

Interpreted using the paper, the treatment or condition label stands for: randomized to nivolumab then ipilimumab (arm A) or the reverse (arm B). Prior DNA-damaging chemotherapy had not been received by any trial patient. Live CD3+CD8+ cells negative for CD19 and CD56 were sorted from thawed PBMCs on a FACS Aria II flow cytometer. CheckMate 064, a randomized, open-label phase II trial of sequential checkpoint blockade, was the source of the samples, all of which came from patients with melanoma. Peripheral blood mononuclear cells were collected by leukapheresis, purified with Ficoll-Paque, and frozen in human serum with around 10% DMSO. Right after sorting, the blood CD3+CD8+ cells were verified to be >98% pure, and DNA extraction followed. Study-level results and caveats: Larger, independent patient cohorts are needed to validate the response-prediction model that combines TCR metrics and mutation burden.

Details on this clone: Its antigen target is currently unknown. Per-base quality was not reported, and no clone a single base away is much larger than it.

The immunoSEQ Assay was used to immunosequence TCRbeta CDR3 regions from genomic DNA. Before high-throughput sequencing, genomic DNA was amplified using bias-controlled multiplex PCR. Regarding the original processing steps: To quantify the absolute abundance of each unique TCRbeta CDR3 region, the sequences were collapsed and filtered. Clonality, defined as 1 minus Pielou's evenness, was calculated using only productive rearrangements. Clones with significantly greater frequencies in on-treatment versus baseline samples were identified using a previously published method. Not all clones reach the TCRdb copy of this immuneACCESS table, which keeps in-frame sequences only. Checked studies attribute under half of the gap to unresolved V genes and leave the rest unexplained. For V, J and clone size, that table is used; D and trimming come from the DNA. Here the sample has approximately 28,000 clones; 65% to 85% occur a single time. The top ten hold about a sixth of the sample.

This TCR came from a human donor with melanoma. The input for sequencing was CD8+ T cells sorted from blood (inferred from file names), taken from a patient given nivolumab and ipilimumab in sequence.

The CDR3 has the sequence CASSRGSINEQFF. The nucleotides are TGTGCCAGCAGTCGCGGGAGTATCAATGAGCAGTTCTTC. This chain joins TRBV27 to TRBJ2-1; TRBD2 aligns with 7 central bases. Its CDR3 holds 13 amino acids, cysteine through phenylalanine. This entry keeps only the CDR3 DNA: 39 bases, framed from base 1. CDR1 and CDR2, per the germline V gene (reference sequence), are MNHEY and SMNVEV. Germline trimming amounts to 5 bases on V and 6 bases on J, with 4 as the count of junction bases outside the gene matches.